This T cell receptor (beta chain) was captured in a study of blood T cell repertoires in COVID-19. Study in general: Specimens from acute and convalescent COVID-19 originated in the United States, Italy and Spain. T cells, B-cell-depleted T cells, or PBMCs provided the cDNA or gDNA that served as material.

Per the original data handling: The authors estimated nucleated cell counts from reference gene primer amplification. Clones were read by immunoSEQ multiplex PCR, and TCRdb kept only the in-frame ones, dropping some. Clone size and V and J calls were adopted from that table, with D and trimming inferred from the DNA. The sample lists over 90,000 clones, 70% to 85% occurring once. The CDR3 loop spans 17 amino acids. The germline gives CDR1 SGDLS, CDR2 YYNGEE. Trimming cost V 0 bases and J 1 base, with 14 bases left between them. The source is a man aged 60 to 75 with active or convalescent COVID-19. This chain links TRBV9 with TRBJ2-1; a weak D match, TRBD2 (7 bases). The sample taken for sequencing was peripheral blood. The chain's CDR3 is CASSVGGGARSYNEQFF. The DNA of the CDR3 is TGTGCCAGCAGCGTAGGAGGGGGGGCCAGGTCCTACAATGAGCAGTTCTTC. Full variable domain (remainder filled in from reference TRBV9 and TRBJ2-1): DSGVTQTPKHLITATGQRVTLRCSPRSGDLSVYWYQQSLDQGLQFLIQYYNGEERAKGNILERFSAQQFPDLHSELNLSSLELGDSALYFCASSVGGGARSYNEQFFGPGTRLTVL.